Reported below is one T cell receptor beta chain. The data originate from a study of blood T cell repertoires in COVID-19. About the study: Spain, Italy and the United States supplied samples that represented acute and convalescent COVID-19. PBMCs, B-cell-depleted T cells, or T cells provided the cDNA or gDNA that made up the material.

This CDR3 has 14 residues. The junction had 3 bases not matched to a gene; V was cut back by 5 bases and J by 5 bases. Germline values: CDR1 SGHTA, CDR2 FQGNSA. Under the authors' procedure: Reference gene primers were amplified, and this amplification served to estimate nucleated cell counts. Here immunoSEQ multiplex PCR was the method, and the copy in TCRdb shows in-frame clones only, minus some. Clonal size and the V and J genes are those of that table, whereas D and trimming came from the DNA. Of about 170,000 clones in the sample, almost 85% were seen once. The gene calls are TRBV7-2 and TRBJ1-4; 9 bases line up with TRBD1. This TCR came from a man in his forties who had recovered from COVID-19. The sequencing sample was made of peripheral blood. CDR3 DNA sequence: TGTGCCAGCAGCCGGGACAGGGCGAATGAAAAACTGTTTTTT. Its translation is CASSRDRANEKLFF. Full variable domain (outside the CDR3, taken from reference TRBV7-2 and TRBJ1-4): GAGVSQSPSNKVTEKGKDVELRCDPISGHTALYWYRQSLGQGLEFLIYFQGNSAPDKSGLPSDRFSAERTGGSVSTLTIQRTQQEDSAVYLCASSRDRANEKLFFGSGTQLSVL.